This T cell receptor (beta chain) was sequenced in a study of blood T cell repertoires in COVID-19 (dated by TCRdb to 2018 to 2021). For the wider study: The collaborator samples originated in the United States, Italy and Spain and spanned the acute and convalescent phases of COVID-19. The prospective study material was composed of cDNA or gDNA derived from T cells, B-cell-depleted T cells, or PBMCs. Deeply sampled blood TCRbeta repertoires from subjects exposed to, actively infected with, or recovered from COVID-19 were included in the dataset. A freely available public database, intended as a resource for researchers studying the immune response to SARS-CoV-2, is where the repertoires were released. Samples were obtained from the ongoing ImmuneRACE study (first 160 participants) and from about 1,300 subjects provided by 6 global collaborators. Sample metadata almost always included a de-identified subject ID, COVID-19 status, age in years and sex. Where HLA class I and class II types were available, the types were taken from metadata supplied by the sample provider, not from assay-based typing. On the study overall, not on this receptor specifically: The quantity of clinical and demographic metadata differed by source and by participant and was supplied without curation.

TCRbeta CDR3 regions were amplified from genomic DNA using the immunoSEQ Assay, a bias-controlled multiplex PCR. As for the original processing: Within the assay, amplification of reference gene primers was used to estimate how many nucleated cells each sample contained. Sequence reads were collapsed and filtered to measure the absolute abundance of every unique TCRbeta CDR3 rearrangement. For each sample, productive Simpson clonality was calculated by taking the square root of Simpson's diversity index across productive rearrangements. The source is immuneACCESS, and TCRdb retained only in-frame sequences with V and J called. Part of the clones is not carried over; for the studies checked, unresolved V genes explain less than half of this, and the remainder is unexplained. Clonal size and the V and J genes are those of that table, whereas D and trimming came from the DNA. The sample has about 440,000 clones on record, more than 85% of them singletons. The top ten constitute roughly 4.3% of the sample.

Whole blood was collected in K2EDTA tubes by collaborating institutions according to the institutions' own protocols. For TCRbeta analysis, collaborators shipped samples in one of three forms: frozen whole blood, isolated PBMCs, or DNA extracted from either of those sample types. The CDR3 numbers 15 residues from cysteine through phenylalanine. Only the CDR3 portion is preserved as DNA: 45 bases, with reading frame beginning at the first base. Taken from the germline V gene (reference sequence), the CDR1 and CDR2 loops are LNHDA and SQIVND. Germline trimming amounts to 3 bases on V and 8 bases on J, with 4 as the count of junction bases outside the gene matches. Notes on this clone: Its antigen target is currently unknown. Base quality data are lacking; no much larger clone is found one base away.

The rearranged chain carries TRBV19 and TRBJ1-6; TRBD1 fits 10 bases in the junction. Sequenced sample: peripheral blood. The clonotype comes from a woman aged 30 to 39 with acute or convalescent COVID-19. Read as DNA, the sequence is TGTGCCAGTAGTATTCGGACAGGGGGATATTCACCCCTCCACTTT. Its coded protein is CASSIRTGGYSPLHF. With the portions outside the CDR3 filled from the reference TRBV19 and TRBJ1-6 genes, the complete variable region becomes DGGITQSPKYLFRKEGQNVTLSCEQNLNHDAMYWYRQDPGQGLRLIYYSQIVNDFQKGDIAEGYSVSREKKESFPLTVTSAQKNPTAFYLCASSIRTGGYSPLHFGNGTRLTVT.